These 32 T cell receptor beta chains were all obtained from the same sample, sequenced in a study of cytotoxic CD8 clonotypes in ibrutinib-treated CLL. Clones were sequenced by immunoSEQ multiplex PCR, and TCRdb holds only the in-frame ones, with some missing. Seen here are under 200,000 clones, about four fifths observed once, and the top ten hold about 2%. The material sequenced was PBMCs, taken after 12 months of ibrutinib treatment. These receptors originate from a human donor with chronic lymphocytic leukemia.

The table lists this clone with a count of one. The chain carries TRBV15 and TRBJ2-5, with D unclear. V was shortened by 1 base and J by 4 bases, with 10 bases between the two germline ends. The CDR3 is 14 residues long. Germline CDR1 LNHNV, CDR2 YYDKDF (reference sequence). CDR3 protein: CATSRGIERETQYF. DNA of the CDR3: TGTGCCACCAGCAGAGGCATAGAACGAGAGACCCAGTACTTC.

The count of this clone is one. The DNA of the CDR3 is TGTGCCAGCAAAACTGCCACCCGTGGGCAGTACTTC. Translated, it gives CASKTATRGQYF. The chain is built from TRBV28 and TRBJ2-7; D gene ambiguous. CDR3 length: 12 residues. The germline gives CDR1 MDHEN, CDR2 SYDVKM. Trimming took 7 bases from V and 9 from J, leaving 16 bases between them.

The rearrangement uses TRBV20-1 and TRBJ1-2; D is undetermined. CDR3 size: 11 residues. Between the trimmed V and J ends, which lost 6 bases and 4 bases, there was a span of 9 bases. Germline loops: CDR1 DFQATT, CDR2 SNEGSKA (reference sequence). CDR3 sequence: CSAERSYGYTF. As DNA, the CDR3 is TGCAGTGCCGAACGGAGCTATGGCTACACCTTC.

The chain couples TRBV5-4 to TRBJ2-5; D possibly uses TRBD1 or TRBD2 (5 bases each). The germline CDR1 and CDR2 sequences are SGHNT and YYREEE (reference sequence). The CDR3 runs 17 residues. V was pared by 6 bases and J by 5 bases, with 26 bases between. The CDR3, as DNA: TGTGCCAGCAATAGTCGGGCAGGGCAAGAAGGGGAGGAGACCCAGTACTTC. It is translated as CASNSRAGQEGEETQYF.

As concerns this clone: At one boundary the junction diverges from the germline segment, which might be a read error. The rearrangement uses TRBV7-4 and TRBJ2-5, with 16 bases that match TRBD2. CDR1 and CDR2 (germline): SGHVT, SQSDAQ. This CDR3 is 15 amino acids long. CDR3 sequence (DNA): TGCGCCAGCAGCCCACCGGGACTAGCGGGAGGGGGCCAGTACTTC. It codes for CASSPPGLAGGGQYF.

This clone was observed a handful of times. The CDR3 spells CASIDRELYGYTF. CDR3 in DNA: TGTGCCAGCATCGACAGGGAACTCTATGGCTACACCTTC. The chain is built from TRBV28 and TRBJ1-2, with TRBD1 matching over 7 bases. Germline CDR1 MDHEN, CDR2 SYDVKM. V was clipped by 7 bases and J by 4 bases; unmatched bases: 6. The CDR3 consists of 13 residues.

J is TRBJ1-5 and V is TRBV30; TRBD1 might be the D (6 bases). V lost 0 bases, J lost 3 bases, and 12 bases lay in between. CDR3 length equals 15 residues. CDR1 and CDR2 from the germline V gene are GTSNPN and SVGIG (reference sequence). CDR3 DNA: TGTGCCTGGAGTGTACGGGGGACACTCAATCAGCCCCAGCATTTT. Protein product: CAWSVRGTLNQPQHF.

V usage is TRBV6-6 and J usage is TRBJ1-5, with unresolved D. From germline, CDR1 is MNHNY and CDR2 SVGAGI (reference sequence). Between the trimmed V and J ends, which lost 6 bases and 6 bases, there was a span of 6 bases. The CDR3 runs 11 residues. Written as DNA, the CDR3 is TGTGCCAGCAGCAATTCTCAGCCCCAGCATTTT. Amino acid sequence: CASSNSQPQHF.

This clone was counted once. The V and J genes are TRBV5-1 and TRBJ1-4; TRBD1 is a possible D gene (6 bases). Trimming shortened V by 0 bases and J by 7 bases, and 13 bases separated the two germline ends. CDR1 SGHRS and CDR2 YFSETQ come from the germline V gene. The CDR3 runs to 15 residues. CDR3 region: CASSLGLGGGEKLFF. Here the CDR3 DNA reads TGCGCCAGCAGCTTGGGACTCGGAGGGGGTGAAAAACTGTTTTTT. Supplemented by reference TRBV5-1 and TRBJ1-4, the full variable domain reads KAGVTQTPRYLIKTRGQQVTLSCSPISGHRSVSWYQQTPGQGLQFLFEYFSETQRNKGNFPGRFSGRQFSNSRSEMNVSTLELGDSALYLCASSLGLGGGEKLFFGSGTQLSVL.

The rearrangement links TRBV7-9 to TRBJ2-3; TRBD1 matches at 7 bases. After removal of 5 bases from V and 4 bases from J, the junction contained 6 bases not matched to a gene. Germline-derived CDR1 and CDR2 are SEHNR and FQNEAQ (reference sequence). The CDR3 has 14 residues. CDR3 sequence (DNA): TGTGCCAGCAGCACTGGACAGGTAGCAGATACGCAGTATTTT. Its protein is CASSTGQVADTQYF.

This chain uses TRBV2 with TRBJ2-7; the D is unclear. The CDR3 is 13 residues long. V was cut by 7 bases and J by 6 bases, with 16 bases left in between. Germline V gene lookup returns CDR1 SNHLY and CDR2 FYNNEI. CDR3 protein: CASIHPASSEQYF. The CDR3 nucleotides read TGTGCCAGCATCCATCCGGCGTCTTCCGAGCAGTACTTC.

V and J are TRBV18 and TRBJ2-1; 8 bases agree with TRBD1. The CDR3 is 17 residues long. Germline V gene sequence: CDR1 KGHSH, CDR2 LQKENI. Germline trimming cut 6 bases from V and 0 bases from J; bases unmatched to any gene: 10. The CDR3 nucleotides are TGTGCCAGCTCTCTAACTGGACAGGGCAGCTCCTACAATGAGCAGTTCTTC. Translating gives CASSLTGQGSSYNEQFF. The full variable domain, rest sourced from reference TRBV18 and TRBJ2-1, is NAGVMQNPRHLVRRRGQEARLRCSPMKGHSHVYWYRQLPEEGLKFMVYLQKENIIDESGMPKERFSAEFPKEGPSILRIQQVVRGDSAAYFCASSLTGQGSSYNEQFFGPGTRLTVL.

This rearrangement joins TRBV10-3 to TRBJ1-5, with a tentative D call TRBD1 (6 bases). V dropped 0 bases and J dropped 4 bases, with 7 bases sitting between them. This CDR3 region has 14 residues. Germline V gives CDR1 ENHRY, CDR2 SYGVKD. CDR3 nucleotides: TGTGCCATCAGTGAGTCAACAGGGAATCAGCCCCAGCATTTT. Amino acid sequence: CAISESTGNQPQHF.

The rearrangement links TRBV2 to TRBJ1-5; D call uncertain. V shed 3 bases and J shed 3 bases, with 6 bases lying between them. The CDR3 runs 13 residues. The germline V gene encodes CDR1 SNHLY and CDR2 FYNNEI. In DNA, the CDR3 is TGTGCCAGCAGTGACAGTCACAATCAGCCCCAGCATTTT. Amino acids: CASSDSHNQPQHF.

The chain has TRBV10-3 and TRBJ1-5; no reliable D call. The CDR3 loop spans 16 amino acids. V shed 0 bases and J shed 5 bases, with 14 bases lying between them. Germline V gene lookup returns CDR1 ENHRY and CDR2 SYGVKD. CDR3 sequence: CAISESSKFGHQPQHF. CDR3 DNA: TGTGCCATCAGTGAGTCTTCCAAATTCGGGCATCAGCCCCAGCATTTT.

The chain joins TRBV19 to TRBJ2-1, with D possibly matching TRBD2 (7 bases). CDR1 is LNHDA, CDR2 SQIVND, per germline (reference sequence). The CDR3 is 16 residues long. The V gene lost 0 bases and the J gene lost 4 bases, with 13 bases spanning the gap. The CDR3 bases are TGTGCCAGTAGTATAGAGTGGGGGGGCGGTTACAATGAGCAGTTCTTC. It encodes CASSIEWGGGYNEQFF.

This sequence joins TRBV6-5 and TRBJ1-1; D is possibly TRBD1 (6 bases). Germline V lookup: CDR1 MNHEY, CDR2 SVGAGI. The V end lost 4 bases, the J end lost 0 bases, and 9 bases lay between the germline ends. The CDR3 covers 14 residues. CDR3 bases: TGTGCCAGCAGTTCCAGGGGACTGAACACTGAAGCTTTCTTT. It encodes CASSSRGLNTEAFF.

The CDR3 coding sequence is TGTGCCAGCAGCACCCTTTGGAACGCCCAGAGGGGTGAGCAGTACTTC. Translating it yields CASSTLWNAQRGEQYF. V usage is TRBV5-8 and J usage is TRBJ2-7; TRBD1 or TRBD2 may be the D gene (5 bases each). CDR1 SGHTS and CDR2 YDEGEE come from the germline V gene. Trimming stripped 4 bases from V and 7 bases from J, with 24 bases between. The CDR3 spans 16 residues.

The rearrangement links TRBV7-2 to TRBJ1-1; weak D call: TRBD1 (5 bases). The V and J ends lost 5 bases and 3 bases respectively, with 13 bases between them. Germline CDR1 is SGHTA and CDR2 is FQGNSA. The CDR3 totals 14 residues. The CDR3 nucleotides are TGTGCCAGCAGCCTCCAGGGTTCCGACACTGAAGCTTTCTTT. Its protein product is CASSLQGSDTEAFF.

V and J are TRBV10-3 and TRBJ1-3, with D tentatively TRBD1 (5 bases). Germline V gene sequence: CDR1 ENHRY, CDR2 SYGVKD. V was trimmed by 7 bases and J by 2 bases, leaving 15 bases between them. This CDR3 spans 15 amino acids. The CDR3: CAIKQGVVPGNTIYF. CDR3 nucleotide sequence: TGTGCCATCAAGCAGGGCGTAGTTCCTGGAAACACCATATATTTT.

V and J are TRBV4-3 and TRBJ2-3, with D possibly being TRBD1 or TRBD2 (5 bases each). V shed 0 bases and J shed 7 bases, with 11 bases lying between them. Germline V gives CDR1 LGHNA, CDR2 YSLEER. This CDR3 contains 14 residues. The CDR3 here is CASSQDIGTYTQYF. CDR3 nucleotides: TGCGCCAGCAGCCAAGATATCGGGACCTATACGCAGTATTTT.

This chain links TRBV2 with TRBJ1-3, with D possibly matching TRBD1 (5 bases). The V end was cut by 4 bases, the J end by 1 base, with 11 bases between. The CDR3 contains 15 residues. The germline V gene encodes CDR1 SNHLY and CDR2 FYNNEI. The CDR3 DNA follows: TGTGCCAGCAGTGTTGGGGCAGGGTCTGGAAACACCATATATTTT. This sequence encodes CASSVGAGSGNTIYF.

The chain recombines TRBV6-4 with TRBJ2-6, with 8 positions matching TRBD1. The CDR3 length is 20 residues. Germline values: CDR1 MRHNA, CDR2 SNTAGT. V gave up 1 base and J gave up 0 bases; unmatched junction bases: 11. The CDR3 DNA is TGTGCCAGCAGTGACTTCCTCCGGGACAGGACCTTCTCTGGGGCCAACGTCCTGACTTTC. Translation gives CASSDFLRDRTFSGANVLTF.

The V and J genes are TRBV5-6 and TRBJ1-5, with D unresolved. The CDR3 extends over 17 amino acids. Germline-derived CDR1 and CDR2 are SGHDT and YYEEEE. Trimming stripped 4 bases from V and 3 bases from J, with 20 bases between. DNA of the CDR3: TGTGCCAGCAGCCCCCCCGGGGAGGGTGACGACAATCAGCCCCAGCATTTT. Residues: CASSPPGEGDDNQPQHF.

The chain uses TRBV11-2 and TRBJ2-1; the D gene is possibly TRBD1 (6 bases). Trimming took 6 bases from V and 2 from J, leaving 14 bases between them. The germline CDR1 and CDR2 sequences are SGHAT and FQNNGV. This CDR3 contains 15 residues. CDR3 loop: CASSSWDTTYNEQFF. The DNA for the CDR3 is TGTGCCAGCAGTTCTTGGGACACCACCTACAATGAGCAGTTCTTC.

V gene TRBV29-1 combines with J gene TRBJ2-3, with D possibly being TRBD2 (6 bases). This CDR3 comprises 14 residues. CDR1 SQVTM and CDR2 ANQGSEA come from the germline V gene. The V end lost 1 base, the J end lost 1 base, and 9 bases lay between the germline ends. The CDR3 loop reads CSVEVVAGTDTQYF. CDR3 coding DNA: TGCAGCGTTGAAGTTGTAGCGGGCACAGATACGCAGTATTTT.

This chain joins TRBV18 and TRBJ1-2; D is uncertain. The CDR3 sequence is 14 residues long. V lost 1 base and J lost 2, with 8 bases in between. The germline V gene has CDR1 KGHSH and CDR2 LQKENI. As DNA, the CDR3 is TGTGCCAGCTCACCACGTCTGGAAAACTATGGCTACACCTTC. Translating it yields CASSPRLENYGYTF.

This chain joins TRBV5-1 and TRBJ2-2; 9 positions match TRBD2. The CDR3 consists of 16 residues. Germline V gene sequence: CDR1 SGHRS, CDR2 YFSETQ. After removal of 4 bases from V and 1 base from J, the junction contained 5 bases not matched to a gene. CDR3 coding DNA: TGCGCCAGCAGCCCGGCGACTAGCGGGAACACCGGGGAGCTGTTTTTT. Translation gives CASSPATSGNTGELFF.

This rearrangement joins TRBV9 to TRBJ2-7, with D perhaps matching TRBD2 (5 bases). The germline gives CDR1 SGDLS, CDR2 YYNGEE. The CDR3 contains 15 residues. Trimming removed 4 bases at V and 7 bases at J, with 21 bases between. The CDR3 protein is CASSSVAGPLGEQYF. The CDR3 coding sequence is TGTGCCAGCAGCTCGGTGGCGGGCCCTCTGGGTGAGCAGTACTTC. Looking up the rest from reference TRBV9 and TRBJ2-7 gives the full variable domain: DSGVTQTPKHLITATGQRVTLRCSPRSGDLSVYWYQQSLDQGLQFLIQYYNGEERAKGNILERFSAQQFPDLHSELNLSSLELGDSALYFCASSSVAGPLGEQYFGPGTRLTVT.

This clone was picked up a small number of times. The chain employs TRBV28 and TRBJ2-4; D uncertain. The ends were cut back, 1 base at V and 1 base at J, with 8 bases in the middle. The CDR3 sequence is 15 residues long. CDR1 and CDR2 from the germline V gene are MDHEN and SYDVKM. CDR3 sequence reads: CASSLSDNAKNIQYF. The CDR3 nucleotides are TGTGCCAGCAGTTTATCCGACAACGCCAAAAACATTCAGTACTTC.

V gene TRBV7-2 combines with J gene TRBJ2-7, with D possibly matching TRBD1 (6 bases). CDR1 is SGHTA, CDR2 FQGNSA, per germline. The CDR3 consists of 12 residues. V was cut by 5 bases and J by 3 bases, with 8 bases left in between. CDR3 region: CASSRTDYEQYF. In nucleotides, the CDR3 is TGTGCCAGCAGCCGGACAGACTACGAGCAGTACTTC.

The chain combines TRBV4-2 with TRBJ2-1; weak D call: TRBD2 (7 bases). This CDR3 region has 16 residues. Trimming removed 1 base from V and 3 bases from J, with 13 bases in between. Germline V gives CDR1 LGHNA, CDR2 YNFKEQ. As DNA, the CDR3 is TGTGCCAGCAGCCAAGTTGGGCGGGGGCGCTACAATGAGCAGTTCTTC. Protein product: CASSQVGRGRYNEQFF.